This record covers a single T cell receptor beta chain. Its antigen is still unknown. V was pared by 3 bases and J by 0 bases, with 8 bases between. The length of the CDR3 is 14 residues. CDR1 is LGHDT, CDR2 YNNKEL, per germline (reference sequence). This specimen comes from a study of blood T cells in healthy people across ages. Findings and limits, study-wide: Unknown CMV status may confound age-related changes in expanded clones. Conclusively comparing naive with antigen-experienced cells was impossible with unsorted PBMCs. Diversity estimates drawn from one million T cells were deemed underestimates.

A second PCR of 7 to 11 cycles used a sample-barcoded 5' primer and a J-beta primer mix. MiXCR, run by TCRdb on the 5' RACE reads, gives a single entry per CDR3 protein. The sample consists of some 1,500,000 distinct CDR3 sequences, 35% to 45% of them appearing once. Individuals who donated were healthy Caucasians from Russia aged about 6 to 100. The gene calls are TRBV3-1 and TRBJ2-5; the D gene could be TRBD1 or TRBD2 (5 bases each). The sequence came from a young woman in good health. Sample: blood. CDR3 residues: CASSQGENQETQYF. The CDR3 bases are TGTGCCAGCAGCCAGGGGGAGAACCAAGAGACCCAGTACTTC.